This TCR delta chain is from a study of gamma-delta T cells after stem cell transplantation. In regard to this clone: The TCRdb protein, from a much larger clone, departs from this DNA's translation at residue 8, likely by read error; the protein shown derives from the DNA.

TCRdb processed the RT-PCR reads again with the CATT caller. This sample has about 3,000 delta-chain clones, with less than 3.5% found just once. The sample comprised gamma-delta T cells. The TCR sequence derives from a human donor. It is not recorded whose cells these are; they may come from a transplant donor.

CDR3 bases: TGTGCCTGTGACCGTCTGGGGGCTACCTCCGATAAACTCATCTTT. This gives the protein CACDRLGATSDKLIF. The rearrangement links TRDV2 to TRDJ1; TRDD3 aligns across 7 bases. With 3 bases clipped from V and 3 bases from J, the junction kept 9 bases outside the gene matches. Per germline, CDR1 GEAIGNYY and CDR2 EKD. The CDR3 length is 15 residues.